The sequence of this TCR beta chain was determined in a study of T cells in Graves' hyperthyroidism and ophthalmopathy. Patients aged 18 to 65 had newly diagnosed hyperthyroidism of under 2 months' duration. Exclusion followed for patients with uncontrolled infection, other autoimmune disease, pregnancy or lactation. PBMCs were derived from under 13 ml fresh peripheral blood. This clonotype was seen repeatedly, ten times or more. This CDR3 has 13 residues. Germline CDR1 MDHEN, CDR2 SYDVKM. Trimming at V came to 5 bases and at J to 10 bases, leaving 5 bases not matched to a gene. What was amplified from RNA transcripts were TCR beta CDR3 regions. HTBI primers were used for first-round RT-PCR of the TCR CDR3. TCRdb fed the multiplex PCR reads into MiXCR, producing one record per CDR3 protein. Here the sample spans some 460,000 distinct CDR3 sequences, around 16% being singletons.

Sequenced: blood. The chain has TRBV28 and TRBJ2-1; 10 nucleotides agree with TRBD1. The TCR sequence derives from a woman aged 18-29 years with Graves' hyperthyroidism. The CDR3 bases are TGTGCCAGCAGTCAAGGGACAGGGGAGGAGCAGTTCTTC. It is translated as CASSQGTGEEQFF.